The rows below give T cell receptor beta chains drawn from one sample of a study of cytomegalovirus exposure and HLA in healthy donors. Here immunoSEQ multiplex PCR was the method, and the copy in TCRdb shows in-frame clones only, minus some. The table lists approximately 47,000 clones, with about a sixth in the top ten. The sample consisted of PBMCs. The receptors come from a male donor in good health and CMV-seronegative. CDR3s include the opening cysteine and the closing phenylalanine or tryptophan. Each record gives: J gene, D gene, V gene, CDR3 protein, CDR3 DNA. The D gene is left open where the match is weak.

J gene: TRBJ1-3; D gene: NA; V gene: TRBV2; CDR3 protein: CASSLRQQSSGNTIYF; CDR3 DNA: TGTGCCAGCAGTCTGAGACAGCAGAGCTCTGGAAACACCATATATTTT
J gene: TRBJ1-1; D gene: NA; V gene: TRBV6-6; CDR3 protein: CASSYSGHWNTEAFF; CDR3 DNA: TGTGCCAGCAGTTACTCTGGACATTGGAACACTGAAGCTTTCTTT
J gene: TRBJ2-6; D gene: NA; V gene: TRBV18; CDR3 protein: CASSPLPDSGANVLTF; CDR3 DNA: TGTGCCAGCTCACCACTCCCAGACTCTGGGGCCAACGTCCTGACTTTC
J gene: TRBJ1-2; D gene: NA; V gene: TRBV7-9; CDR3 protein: CASSPYSGQTYGYTF; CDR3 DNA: TGTGCCAGCAGCCCCTATAGTGGGCAGACCTATGGCTACACCTTC
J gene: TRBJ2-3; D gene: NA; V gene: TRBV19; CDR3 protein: CASSTPGQSSTDTQYF; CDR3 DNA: TGTGCCAGTAGTACTCCGGGTCAATCTAGCACAGATACGCAGTATTTT
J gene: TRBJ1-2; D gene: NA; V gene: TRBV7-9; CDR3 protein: CASSPRYSAIYGYTF; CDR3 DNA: TGTGCCAGCAGCCCAAGATACTCAGCGATCTATGGCTACACCTTC
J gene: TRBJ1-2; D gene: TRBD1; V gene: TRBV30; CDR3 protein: CAWSDRGSYGYTF; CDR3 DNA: TGTGCCTGGAGTGACAGGGGCAGCTATGGCTACACCTTC
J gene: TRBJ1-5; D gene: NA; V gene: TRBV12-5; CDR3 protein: CASSGIGANQPQHF; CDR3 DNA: TGTGCTAGCTCAGGGATAGGGGCCAATCAGCCCCAGCATTTT
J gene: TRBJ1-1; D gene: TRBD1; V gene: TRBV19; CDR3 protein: CASSIWTGVDTEAFF; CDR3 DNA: TGTGCCAGTAGTATTTGGACAGGGGTGGACACTGAAGCTTTCTTT
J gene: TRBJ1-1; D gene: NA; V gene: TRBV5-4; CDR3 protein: CASSLGGPMNTEAFF; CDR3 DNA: TGTGCCAGCAGCTTGGGGGGGCCAATGAACACTGAAGCTTTCTTT
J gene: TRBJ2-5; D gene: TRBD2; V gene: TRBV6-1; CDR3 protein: CASSIAGGRETQYF; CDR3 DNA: TGTGCCAGCAGTATAGCGGGGGGGCGGGAGACCCAGTACTTC
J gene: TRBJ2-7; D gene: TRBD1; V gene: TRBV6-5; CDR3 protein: CASSYSRGPPYEQYF; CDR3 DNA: TGTGCCAGCAGTTACTCGAGGGGGCCGCCCTACGAGCAGTACTTC
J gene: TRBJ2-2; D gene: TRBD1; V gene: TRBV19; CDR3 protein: CASSRSRTGVAGELFF; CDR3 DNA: TGTGCCAGTAGCCGATCCCGGACAGGGGTGGCCGGGGAGCTGTTTTTT
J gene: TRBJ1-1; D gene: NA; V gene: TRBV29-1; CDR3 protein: CSAGLMGNTEAFF; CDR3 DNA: TGCAGCGCCGGGTTAATGGGTAACACTGAAGCTTTCTTT
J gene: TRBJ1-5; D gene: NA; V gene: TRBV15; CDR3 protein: CATSREGVTQPQHF; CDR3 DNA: TGTGCCACCAGCAGAGAGGGAGTAACTCAGCCCCAGCATTTT
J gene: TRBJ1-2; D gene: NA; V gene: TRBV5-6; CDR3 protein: CASSKPGGYGYTF; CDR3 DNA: TGTGCCAGCAGCAAACCCGGGGGCTATGGCTACACCTTC
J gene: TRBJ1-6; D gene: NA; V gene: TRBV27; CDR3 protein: CASSLSTGSNSPLHF; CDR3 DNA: TGTGCCAGCAGTTTATCGACAGGATCAAATTCACCCCTCCACTTT
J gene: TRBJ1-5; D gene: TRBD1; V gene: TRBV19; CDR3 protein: CASIERYGQGLNQPQHF; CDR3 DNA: TGTGCCAGTATAGAACGATACGGACAGGGACTCAATCAGCCCCAGCATTTT
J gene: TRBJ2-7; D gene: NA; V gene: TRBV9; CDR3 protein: CASSVGDKVIEQYF; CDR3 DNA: TGTGCCAGCAGCGTTGGGGACAAGGTTATCGAGCAGTACTTC